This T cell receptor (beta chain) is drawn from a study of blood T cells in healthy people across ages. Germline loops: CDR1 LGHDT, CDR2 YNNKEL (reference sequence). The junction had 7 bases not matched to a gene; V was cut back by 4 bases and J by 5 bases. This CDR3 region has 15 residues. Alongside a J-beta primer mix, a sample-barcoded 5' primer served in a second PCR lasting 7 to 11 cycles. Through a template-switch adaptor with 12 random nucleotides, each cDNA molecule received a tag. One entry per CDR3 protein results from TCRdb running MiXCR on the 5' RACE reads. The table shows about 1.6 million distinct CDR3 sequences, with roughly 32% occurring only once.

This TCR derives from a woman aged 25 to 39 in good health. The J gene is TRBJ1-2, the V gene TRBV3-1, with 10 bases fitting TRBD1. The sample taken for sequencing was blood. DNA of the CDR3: TGTGCCAGCAGCCGTTGGGACAGGGGAGGTTATGGCTACACCTTC. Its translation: CASSRWDRGGYGYTF.